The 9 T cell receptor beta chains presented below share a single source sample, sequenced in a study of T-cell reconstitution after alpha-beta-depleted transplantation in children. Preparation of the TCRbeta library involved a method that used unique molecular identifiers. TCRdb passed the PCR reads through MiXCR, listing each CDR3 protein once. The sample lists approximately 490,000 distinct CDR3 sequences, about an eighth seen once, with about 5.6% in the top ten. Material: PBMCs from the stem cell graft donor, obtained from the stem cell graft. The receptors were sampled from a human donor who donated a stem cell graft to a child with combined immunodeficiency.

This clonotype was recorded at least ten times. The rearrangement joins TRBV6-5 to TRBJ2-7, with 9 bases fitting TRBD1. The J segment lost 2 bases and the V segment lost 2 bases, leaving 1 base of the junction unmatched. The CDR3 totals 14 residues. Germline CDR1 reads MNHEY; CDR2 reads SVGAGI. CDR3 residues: CASSYGTGTYEQYF. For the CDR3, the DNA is TGTGCCAGCAGTTACGGGACAGGGACCTACGAGCAGTACTTC.

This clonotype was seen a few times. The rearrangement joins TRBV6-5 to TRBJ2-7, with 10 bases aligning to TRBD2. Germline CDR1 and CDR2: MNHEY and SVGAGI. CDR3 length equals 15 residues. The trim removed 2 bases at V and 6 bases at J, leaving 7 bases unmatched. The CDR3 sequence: CASSYLAGAYGEQYF. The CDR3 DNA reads TGTGCCAGCAGTTACCTAGCGGGAGCTTATGGCGAGCAGTACTTC.

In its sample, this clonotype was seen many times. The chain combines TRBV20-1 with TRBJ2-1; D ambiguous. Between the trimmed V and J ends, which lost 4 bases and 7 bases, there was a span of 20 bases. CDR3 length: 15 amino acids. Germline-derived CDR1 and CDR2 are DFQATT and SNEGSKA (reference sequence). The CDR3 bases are TGCAGTGCTAACGAGAGAAGAAATATGGGGAATGAGCAGTTCTTC. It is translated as CSANERRNMGNEQFF.

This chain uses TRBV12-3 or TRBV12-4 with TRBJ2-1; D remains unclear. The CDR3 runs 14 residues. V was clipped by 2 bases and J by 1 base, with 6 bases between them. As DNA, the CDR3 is TGTGCCAGCAGTTTATCCGTGTCCTACAATGAGCAGTTCTTC. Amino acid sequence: CASSLSVSYNEQFF.

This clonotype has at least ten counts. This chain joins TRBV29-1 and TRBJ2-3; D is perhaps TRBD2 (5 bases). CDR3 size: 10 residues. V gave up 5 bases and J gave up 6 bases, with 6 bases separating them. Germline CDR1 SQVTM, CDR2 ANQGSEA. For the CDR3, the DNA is TGCAGCGTTTTAGCGGATACGCAGTATTTT. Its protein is CSVLADTQYF.

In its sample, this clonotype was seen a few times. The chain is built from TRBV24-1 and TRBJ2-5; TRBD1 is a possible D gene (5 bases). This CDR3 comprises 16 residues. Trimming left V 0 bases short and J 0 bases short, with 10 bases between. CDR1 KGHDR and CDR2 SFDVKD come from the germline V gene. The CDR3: CATSDLPGHDQETQYF. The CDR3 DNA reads TGTGCCACCAGTGATTTGCCCGGACACGACCAAGAGACCCAGTACTTC.

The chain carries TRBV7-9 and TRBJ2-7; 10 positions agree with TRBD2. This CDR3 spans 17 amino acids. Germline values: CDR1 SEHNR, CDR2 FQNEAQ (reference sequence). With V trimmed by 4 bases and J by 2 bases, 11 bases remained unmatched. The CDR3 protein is CASSSRGGLATAYEQYF. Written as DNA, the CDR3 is TGTGCCAGCAGCTCAAGGGGGGGACTAGCGACCGCCTACGAGCAGTACTTC.

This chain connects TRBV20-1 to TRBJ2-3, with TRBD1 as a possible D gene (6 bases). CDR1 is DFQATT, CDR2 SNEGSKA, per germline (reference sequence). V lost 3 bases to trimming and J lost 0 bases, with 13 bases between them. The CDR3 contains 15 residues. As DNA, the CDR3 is TGCAGTGCTAGCCGACGGGACAAGAGCACAGATACGCAGTATTTT. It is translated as CSASRRDKSTDTQYF.

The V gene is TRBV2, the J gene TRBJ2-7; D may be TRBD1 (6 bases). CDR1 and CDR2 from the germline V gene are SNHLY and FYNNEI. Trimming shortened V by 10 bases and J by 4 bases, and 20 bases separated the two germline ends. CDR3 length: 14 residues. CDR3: CATSPATGWYEQYF. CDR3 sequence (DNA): TGTGCCACCTCCCCCGCGACAGGATGGTACGAGCAGTACTTC.